The 25 T cell receptor beta chains reported below all come from one sample, sequenced in a study of beta chain features in type 1 diabetes. Investigators reverse transcribed all isolated RNA, so they sequenced expressed TCRB transcripts. TCRdb's table, derived via immunoSEQ multiplex PCR, lists solely in-frame clones and lacks some. This table holds hundreds of thousands of clones, roughly 11% found once. The sample was naive CD4+ T cells from blood. Receptors were obtained from a woman younger than 45 in good health.

This clone occurred a few times. The gene calls are TRBV4-2 and TRBJ1-2; tentatively, D is TRBD1 (5 bases). V lost 0 bases and J lost 2, with 10 bases in between. The CDR3 has 15 amino acids. CDR1 and CDR2 (germline): LGHNA, YNFKEQ. The CDR3 spells CASSQDRGLNYGYTF. For the CDR3, the DNA is TGTGCCAGCAGCCAAGATAGGGGCCTGAACTATGGCTACACCTTC.

The V and J genes are TRBV10-3 and TRBJ2-1; 7 nucleotides line up with TRBD2. The trim removed 4 bases at V and 7 bases at J, leaving 4 bases unmatched. The germline V gene has CDR1 ENHRY and CDR2 SYGVKD. This CDR3 has 13 amino acids. CDR3 DNA: TGTGCCATCAGTGTCCTAGCGGATAATGAGCAGTTCTTC. It yields the protein CAISVLADNEQFF.

This clone was seen only a few times. The chain employs TRBV7-2 and TRBJ2-7, with a weak D call TRBD2 (5 bases). CDR3 length: 14 residues. V lost 5 bases and J 6 bases, leaving 17 bases between the germline ends. The germline CDR1 and CDR2 sequences are SGHTA and FQGNSA. The CDR3 protein is CASSPTGIQGEQYF. CDR3 coding DNA: TGTGCCAGCAGCCCAACGGGGATCCAAGGCGAGCAGTACTTC.

The genes are TRBV10-3 and TRBJ1-5; the D gene is possibly TRBD1 (5 bases). V was clipped by 11 bases and J by 5 bases, with 16 bases between them. The CDR3 contains 13 residues. The germline CDR1 and CDR2 sequences are ENHRY and SYGVKD. The CDR3 DNA reads as TGTGCCGTAAGGGGTCTCGGCGATCAGCCCCAGCATTTT. Its protein product is CAVRGLGDQPQHF.

In this sample, this clone turned up a few times. The V call is TRBV5-1, the J call TRBJ2-1; 8 bases are a match to TRBD2. The CDR3 sequence is 15 residues long. The ends lost 9 bases at V and 7 bases at J; junction bases unmatched: 15. Germline lookup yields CDR1 SGHRS and CDR2 YFSETQ. CDR3 residues: CATQPVAGIMNEQFF. DNA for the CDR3: TGCGCCACACAGCCGGTAGCGGGAATTATGAATGAGCAGTTCTTC. The full variable domain, its missing parts supplied by reference TRBV5-1 and TRBJ2-1, is KAGVTQTPRYLIKTRGQQVTLSCSPISGHRSVSWYQQTPGQGLQFLFEYFSETQRNKGNFPGRFSGRQFSNSRSEMNVSTLELGDSALYLCATQPVAGIMNEQFFGPGTRLTVL.

This clone was picked up one time. J is TRBJ1-5 and V is TRBV19, with D maybe TRBD1 (6 bases). The V and J ends lost 6 bases and 7 bases respectively, with 16 bases between them. Per the germline V gene, CDR1 is LNHDA and CDR2 is SQIVND (reference sequence). The CDR3 extends over 14 amino acids. The CDR3 protein is CASSAGATGQPQHF. CDR3 DNA sequence: TGTGCCAGTAGCGCGGGGGCCACTGGGCAGCCCCAGCATTTT. The full variable domain, completed using reference TRBV19 and TRBJ1-5, is DGGITQSPKYLFRKEGQNVTLSCEQNLNHDAMYWYRQDPGQGLRLIYYSQIVNDFQKGDIAEGYSVSREKKESFPLTVTSAQKNPTAFYLCASSAGATGQPQHFGDGTRLSIL.

This clone appeared a few times. The chain uses TRBV27 and TRBJ2-7; D not resolved. Trimming removed 2 bases at V and 0 bases at J, with 8 bases between. This CDR3 contains 14 residues. The germline V gene encodes CDR1 MNHEY and CDR2 SMNVEV (reference sequence). Here the CDR3 reads CASSLKPSSYEQYF. CDR3 coding DNA: TGTGCCAGCAGTTTAAAACCGAGCTCCTACGAGCAGTACTTC.

The gene calls are TRBV21-1 and TRBJ1-2. TRBV21-1 is deemed a pseudogene. The CDR3 consists of 15 residues. The CDR3 bases are TGTGCCAGCAGCAAAGTCAGCGTCGGGGGGAGAGGCTACACCTTC. Protein: CASSKVSVGGRGYTF.

The gene calls are TRBV30 and TRBJ2-2; TRBD1 matches 9 bases. The CDR3 totals 15 residues. Germline CDR1 GTSNPN, CDR2 SVGIG (reference sequence). Trimming took 4 bases from V and 5 from J; bases not matched to a gene: 8. The CDR3 sequence is CAWTGGQGRTGELFF. The CDR3 bases are TGTGCCTGGACGGGGGGACAGGGTAGGACCGGGGAGCTGTTTTTT.

The V call is TRBV27, the J call TRBJ1-1, with D possibly matching TRBD1 (6 bases). The CDR3 covers 14 residues. Germline lookup yields CDR1 MNHEY and CDR2 SMNVEV (reference sequence). V was clipped by 6 bases and J by 0 bases, with 11 bases between them. In nucleotides, the CDR3 is TGTGCCAGCAGGACCAGGGGACTGAACACTGAAGCTTTCTTT. Translating gives CASRTRGLNTEAFF.

The chain is built from TRBV4-2 and TRBJ2-7; TRBD2 aligns across 7 bases. V dropped 4 bases and J dropped 7; count of bases not matched to a gene: 13. Germline V gene data show CDR1 as LGHNA and CDR2 as YNFKEQ. The CDR3 runs 15 residues. This chain's CDR3 is CASSPGREKLGEQYF. CDR3 coding DNA: TGTGCCAGCAGCCCAGGGCGGGAGAAGCTTGGTGAGCAGTACTTC.

Remarks on this clone: The junction and the germline gene differ at one end; a read error may be behind it. The gene calls are TRBV6-5 and TRBJ1-1, with unresolved D. The CDR3 totals 13 residues. CDR1 is MNHEY and CDR2 is SVGAGI in the germline V gene. CDR3 loop: CAGSWAADTEAFF. In DNA, the CDR3 is TGTGCCGGCAGTTGGGCCGCAGACACTGAAGCTTTCTTT.

Only a few counts were recorded for this clone. This chain joins TRBV4-3 and TRBJ2-7, with 8 bases identical to TRBD1. V dropped 0 bases and J dropped 3; count of bases not matched to a gene: 7. This CDR3 is 16 amino acids long. Germline V gives CDR1 LGHNA, CDR2 YSLEER. CDR3 coding DNA: TGCGCCAGCAGCCAAGATTTAAGGACAGGGATCTACGAGCAGTACTTC. Translated, it gives CASSQDLRTGIYEQYF.

This clone has a handful of counts. The V and J genes are TRBV11-1 and TRBJ2-2, with 7 bases lining up with TRBD2. Germline CDR1 reads SGHAT; CDR2 reads FQDESV (reference sequence). V was clipped by 4 bases and J by 5 bases; unmatched bases: 7. The CDR3 extends over 15 amino acids. The DNA of the CDR3 is TGTGCCAGCAGCTCCCCGGGGGGTCGGACCGGGGAGCTGTTTTTT. This sequence encodes CASSSPGGRTGELFF.

This clone showed up just a few times. The V and J genes are TRBV27 and TRBJ1-5; 7 bases map to TRBD1. Trimming cost V 0 bases and J 1 base; bases outside gene matches: 9. Germline CDR1 MNHEY, CDR2 SMNVEV (reference sequence). CDR3 length equals 18 residues. The CDR3 sequence is CASSLSVSGGLSNQPQHF. The CDR3 bases are TGTGCCAGCAGTTTATCTGTTTCAGGGGGACTGAGCAATCAGCCCCAGCATTTT.

This clone was detected a few times. The chain combines TRBV30 with TRBJ1-2; D uncertain. Trimming took off 1 base at V and 0 bases at J, with 6 bases between the two ends. Germline V lookup: CDR1 GTSNPN, CDR2 SVGIG (reference sequence). The CDR3 spans 13 residues. The CDR3 loop is CAWSAGPNYGYTF. CDR3 in DNA: TGTGCCTGGAGTGCAGGTCCTAACTATGGCTACACCTTC.

This clone was detected only a few times. This chain connects TRBV7-6 to TRBJ2-3; 14 bases are a match to TRBD2. This CDR3 spans 18 amino acids. Germline loops: CDR1 SGHVS, CDR2 FNYEAQ. V shed 6 bases and J 6 bases; nucleotides not matched to a gene: 14. CDR3 sequence: CASRRTLGLAGVGDTQYF. The CDR3 coding sequence is TGTGCCAGCAGGCGGACGCTGGGACTAGCGGGAGTGGGTGATACGCAGTATTTT.

V is TRBV14 and J is TRBJ2-7; 9 bases match TRBD1. In germline, CDR1 is SGHDN, CDR2 FVKESK. The junction had 6 bases not matched to a gene; V was cut back by 5 bases and J by 4 bases. The CDR3 has 14 residues. CDR3 protein: CASSTTGGAYEQYF. The DNA of the CDR3 is TGTGCCAGCAGCACTACAGGGGGCGCGTACGAGCAGTACTTC.

The chain recombines TRBV5-6 with TRBJ2-5; 10 positions match TRBD2. CDR3 length equals 13 residues. The trim removed 4 bases at V and 5 bases at J, leaving 2 bases unmatched. From germline, CDR1 is SGHDT and CDR2 YYEEEE. The CDR3 coding sequence is TGTGCCAGCAGCCTGGGACTAGCGGAGACCCAGTACTTC. This translates into CASSLGLAETQYF.

In its sample, this clone was seen a few times. The chain carries TRBV18 and TRBJ1-1, with D possibly being TRBD1 (5 bases). Germline V lookup: CDR1 KGHSH, CDR2 LQKENI. CDR3 length equals 13 residues. The V gene lost 2 bases and the J gene lost 3 bases, with 7 bases spanning the gap. DNA of the CDR3: TGTGCCAGCTCACCATCCAGGGACACTGAAGCTTTCTTT. Protein product: CASSPSRDTEAFF.

V usage is TRBV29-1 and J usage is TRBJ2-1; TRBD1 agrees at 7 bases. CDR1 and CDR2 from the germline V gene are SQVTM and ANQGSEA. The CDR3 is 16 amino acids. V trimming: 1 base; J trimming: 2 bases; junction bases outside the gene matches: 8. CDR3 loop: CSVEGDRDSPYNEQFF. CDR3 bases: TGCAGCGTTGAAGGGGACCGGGACAGCCCCTACAATGAGCAGTTCTTC.

This clone was detected a few times. The chain employs TRBV29-1 and TRBJ2-3, with 8 bases aligning to TRBD1. After removal of 1 base from V and 4 bases from J, the junction contained 7 bases not matched to a gene. Germline CDR1 reads SQVTM; CDR2 reads ANQGSEA. The length of the CDR3 is 15 residues. The CDR3, as DNA: TGCAGCGTTGAAGGGGACAGGAGGAGGGCAGATACGCAGTATTTT. Its translation: CSVEGDRRRADTQYF.

There are a few counts of this clone. The chain recombines TRBV30 with TRBJ2-5; 11 bases line up with TRBD2. The germline gives CDR1 GTSNPN, CDR2 SVGIG (reference sequence). The junction had 11 bases not matched to a gene; V was cut back by 3 bases and J by 5 bases. This CDR3 region has 16 residues. The CDR3 spells CAWRAHSGRAGETQYF. The CDR3 DNA reads TGTGCCTGGAGGGCCCATAGCGGGAGGGCCGGGGAGACCCAGTACTTC.

This rearrangement joins TRBV28 to TRBJ2-6; 10 nucleotides match TRBD2. J was trimmed by 3 bases and V by 2 bases; bases with no gene match: 4. The length of the CDR3 is 17 residues. CDR1 and CDR2 from the germline V gene are MDHEN and SYDVKM. The CDR3 protein is CASSLRAGGFGANVLTF. CDR3 bases: TGTGCCAGCAGTTTAAGAGCGGGAGGGTTTGGGGCCAACGTCCTGACTTTC.

This chain joins TRBV7-8 and TRBJ2-1, with 7 bases matching TRBD2. The CDR3 consists of 16 residues. Germline CDR1 SGHVS, CDR2 FQNEAQ. The V and J ends lost 4 bases and 4 bases, in that order; junction bases with no gene match: 10. As DNA, the CDR3 is TGTGCCAGCAGCTGGATAGCGGGCACGAGATACAATGAGCAGTTCTTC. It translates to CASSWIAGTRYNEQFF.